A selection of T cell receptor beta chains follows, all from one sample in a study of regulatory dendritic cells for organ transplantation. Assay: immunoSEQ multiplex PCR; the TCRdb copy retains only in-frame clones and omits some. The top ten clones hold 0.68% of a sample with fewer than 25,000 clones, 70% to 90% of them seen once. Their antigen targets remain unknown. Sequenced material: naive CD4+ T cells from blood cultured with regulatory dendritic cells. All receptors come from a human donor in good health. CDR3s include the opening cysteine and the closing phenylalanine or tryptophan. Fields, in order: D gene, clone size, CDR3 length, V gene, J gene, CDR3 protein, CDR3 DNA. A D gene is named only where the DNA matches it firmly. Expanded clones get a size class; other rows say once, few or many, or leave the size out.

d_gene: TRBD1
abundance: NA
len: 15
v_gene: TRBV6-5
j_gene: TRBJ1-2
CDR3aa: CASRNAGTGGHGYTF
CDR3nt: TGTGCCAGCCGAAACGCCGGGACAGGGGGTCATGGCTACACCTTC

d_gene: TRBD1
abundance: NA
len: 15
v_gene: TRBV4-2
j_gene: TRBJ1-2
CDR3aa: CASSQVGQGDYGYTF
CDR3nt: TGTGCCAGCAGCCAAGTGGGACAGGGGGACTATGGCTACACCTTC

d_gene: NA
abundance: NA
len: 16
v_gene: TRBV7-2
j_gene: TRBJ1-6
CDR3aa: CASSGGWRGFGSPLHF
CDR3nt: TGTGCCAGCAGCGGTGGTTGGAGGGGGTTTGGATCACCCCTCCACTTT

d_gene: TRBD2
abundance: NA
len: 13
v_gene: TRBV19
j_gene: TRBJ2-1
CDR3aa: CASRLAGVYEQFF
CDR3nt: TGTGCCAGTAGGCTAGCGGGGGTCTATGAGCAGTTCTTC

d_gene: TRBD1
abundance: NA
len: 14
v_gene: TRBV5-1
j_gene: TRBJ2-3
CDR3aa: CASSLGQGADTQYF
CDR3nt: TGCGCCAGCAGCTTGGGACAGGGGGCAGATACGCAGTATTTT

d_gene: TRBD1
abundance: once
len: 17
v_gene: TRBV9
j_gene: TRBJ2-1
CDR3aa: CASGLVGTTGVTDEQFF
CDR3nt: TGTGCCAGCGGACTGGTGGGGACGACAGGGGTCACCGATGAGCAGTTCTTC

d_gene: NA
abundance: NA
len: 15
v_gene: TRBV5-4
j_gene: TRBJ2-5
CDR3aa: CASSIRTEVKETQYF
CDR3nt: TGTGCCAGCAGCATACGGACAGAAGTTAAAGAGACCCAGTACTTC

d_gene: NA
abundance: NA
len: 16
v_gene: TRBV27
j_gene: TRBJ1-3
CDR3aa: CASSSGHYDSGNTIYF
CDR3nt: TGTGCCAGCAGCTCGGGACACTATGACTCTGGAAACACCATATATTTT

d_gene: NA
abundance: NA
len: 14
v_gene: TRBV6-5
j_gene: TRBJ1-2
CDR3aa: CASSPPAGLYGYTF
CDR3nt: TGTGCCAGCAGCCCCCCCGCGGGTCTATATGGCTACACCTTC

d_gene: NA
abundance: once
len: 12
v_gene: TRBV6-5
j_gene: TRBJ1-2
CDR3aa: CATQTGNYGYTF
CDR3nt: TGTGCCACCCAGACCGGGAACTATGGCTACACCTTC

d_gene: TRBD2
abundance: NA
len: 22
v_gene: TRBV29-1
j_gene: TRBJ2-3
CDR3aa: CSVEPRTRTPGLAGGSTDTQYF
CDR3nt: TGCAGCGTTGAACCCCGAACGAGGACACCGGGACTAGCGGGAGGAAGCACAGATACGCAGTATTTT

d_gene: TRBD2
abundance: NA
len: 16
v_gene: TRBV4-2
j_gene: TRBJ2-1
CDR3aa: CASSPSAGVGENEQFF
CDR3nt: TGTGCCAGCAGCCCTTCAGCGGGAGTGGGGGAGAATGAGCAGTTCTTC

d_gene: TRBD1
abundance: NA
len: 16
v_gene: TRBV4-2
j_gene: TRBJ1-5
CDR3aa: CASSHPGQGAVQPQHF
CDR3nt: TGTGCCAGCAGCCACCCAGGACAGGGGGCGGTTCAGCCCCAGCATTTT

d_gene: TRBD1
abundance: NA
len: 13
v_gene: TRBV4-3
j_gene: TRBJ1-1
CDR3aa: CASSQAQGTEAFF
CDR3nt: TGCGCCAGCAGCCAAGCACAGGGGACTGAAGCTTTCTTT

d_gene: TRBD1
abundance: NA
len: 15
v_gene: TRBV5-1
j_gene: TRBJ1-1
CDR3aa: CASSLHTGTGMGAFF
CDR3nt: TGCGCCAGCAGCTTGCATACCGGGACAGGGATGGGAGCTTTCTTT

d_gene: NA
abundance: NA
len: 17
v_gene: TRBV7-9
j_gene: TRBJ1-5
CDR3aa: CASSLASSRDSNQPQHF
CDR3nt: TGTGCCAGCAGCTTAGCGAGTTCTAGGGATAGCAATCAGCCCCAGCATTTT

d_gene: NA
abundance: NA
len: 15
v_gene: TRBV11-1
j_gene: TRBJ2-7
CDR3aa: CASSLYYSNSYEQYF
CDR3nt: TGTGCCAGCAGCTTATATTACAGTAATTCCTACGAGCAGTACTTC

d_gene: TRBD2
abundance: NA
len: 14
v_gene: TRBV7-6
j_gene: TRBJ2-3
CDR3aa: CASSFSGNTDTQYF
CDR3nt: TGTGCCAGCAGCTTTAGCGGGAACACAGATACGCAGTATTTT

d_gene: NA
abundance: NA
len: 21
v_gene: TRBV21-1
j_gene: TRBJ2-7
CDR3aa: CASSAQDPEDLLAGDSYEQYF
CDR3nt: TGTGCCAGCAGCGCACAGGACCCCGAAGACTTACTAGCGGGGGACTCCTACGAGCAGTACTTC

d_gene: TRBD1
abundance: NA
len: 15
v_gene: TRBV7-2
j_gene: TRBJ2-7
CDR3aa: CASSAPGQLAQWQYF
CDR3nt: TGTGCCAGCAGCGCCCCGGGACAGCTCGCTCAGTGGCAGTACTTC

d_gene: TRBD2
abundance: NA
len: 15
v_gene: TRBV30
j_gene: TRBJ2-5
CDR3aa: CAWTPGGLVGETQYF
CDR3nt: TGTGCCTGGACCCCGGGGGGACTAGTAGGTGAGACCCAGTACTTC

d_gene: NA
abundance: NA
len: 15
v_gene: TRBV27
j_gene: TRBJ2-7
CDR3aa: CASSTPGELLDEQYF
CDR3nt: TGTGCCAGCAGTACCCCCGGTGAGCTTTTGGACGAGCAGTACTTC

d_gene: NA
abundance: NA
len: 14
v_gene: TRBV7-2
j_gene: TRBJ2-5
CDR3aa: CASSNQPARETQYF
CDR3nt: TGTGCCAGCAGCAATCAACCGGCCAGAGAGACCCAGTACTTC

d_gene: NA
abundance: NA
len: 17
v_gene: TRBV4-3
j_gene: TRBJ2-6
CDR3aa: CASSQDHGNSGANVLTF
CDR3nt: TGCGCCAGCAGCCAAGATCATGGCAACTCTGGGGCCAACGTCCTGACTTTC

d_gene: NA
abundance: NA
len: 13
v_gene: TRBV7-6
j_gene: TRBJ2-3
CDR3aa: CASSRIGTDTQYF
CDR3nt: TGTGCCAGCAGCCGGATCGGCACAGATACGCAGTATTTT

d_gene: NA
abundance: NA
len: 11
v_gene: TRBV20-1
j_gene: TRBJ1-1
CDR3aa: CSAVVNTEAFF
CDR3nt: TGCAGTGCCGTAGTTAACACTGAAGCTTTCTTT

d_gene: NA
abundance: NA
len: 13
v_gene: TRBV14
j_gene: TRBJ1-1
CDR3aa: CASSQTTSGDAFF
CDR3nt: TGTGCCAGCAGCCAAACTACTTCAGGGGACGCTTTCTTT

d_gene: TRBD1
abundance: NA
len: 19
v_gene: TRBV18
j_gene: TRBJ2-2
CDR3aa: CASSPVAWTGTGVTGELFF
CDR3nt: TGTGCCAGCTCACCCGTCGCCTGGACCGGGACAGGGGTTACCGGGGAGCTGTTTTTT

d_gene: NA
abundance: NA
len: 15
v_gene: TRBV5-8
j_gene: TRBJ1-5
CDR3aa: CASSLNLRGYQPQHF
CDR3nt: TGTGCCAGCAGCTTGAATCTCCGGGGCTATCAGCCCCAGCATTTT

d_gene: TRBD1
abundance: NA
len: 18
v_gene: TRBV9
j_gene: TRBJ2-3
CDR3aa: CASSRTQAGTGGSDTQYF
CDR3nt: TGTGCCAGCAGCCGTACCCAGGCCGGGACAGGGGGATCAGATACGCAGTATTTT

d_gene: NA
abundance: NA
len: 14
v_gene: TRBV7-2
j_gene: TRBJ2-7
CDR3aa: CASSSRPSSYEQYF
CDR3nt: TGTGCCAGCAGCTCCCGACCAAGCTCCTACGAGCAGTACTTC

d_gene: TRBD2
abundance: NA
len: 13
v_gene: TRBV30
j_gene: TRBJ2-1
CDR3aa: CALGLAGYNEQFF
CDR3nt: TGTGCCCTCGGACTAGCGGGGTACAATGAGCAGTTCTTC

d_gene: NA
abundance: NA
len: 16
v_gene: TRBV7-2
j_gene: TRBJ2-1
CDR3aa: CASSGPGRTLNNEQFF
CDR3nt: TGTGCCAGCAGCGGGCCGGGGCGGACCTTGAACAATGAGCAGTTCTTC

d_gene: TRBD2
abundance: few
len: 17
v_gene: TRBV5-4
j_gene: TRBJ2-5
CDR3aa: CASSLVRLAGVQETQYF
CDR3nt: TGTGCCAGCAGCTTGGTTCGGCTAGCGGGCGTTCAAGAGACCCAGTACTTC

d_gene: TRBD2
abundance: NA
len: 17
v_gene: TRBV5-1
j_gene: TRBJ2-1
CDR3aa: CASSSFLTSGSHNEQFF
CDR3nt: TGCGCCAGCAGCTCCTTTTTAACTAGCGGGTCCCACAATGAGCAGTTCTTC

d_gene: NA
abundance: NA
len: 11
v_gene: TRBV6-6
j_gene: TRBJ2-7
CDR3aa: CASTRSGEQYF
CDR3nt: TGTGCCAGCACCAGGTCCGGGGAGCAGTACTTC

d_gene: NA
abundance: NA
len: 14
v_gene: TRBV6-1
j_gene: TRBJ1-5
CDR3aa: CASSGGLRSAPQHF
CDR3nt: TGTGCCAGCAGTGGGGGACTTAGAAGTGCGCCCCAGCATTTT

d_gene: NA
abundance: NA
len: 13
v_gene: TRBV7-2
j_gene: TRBJ1-5
CDR3aa: CASSLRGNQPQHF
CDR3nt: TGTGCCAGCAGCTTGAGAGGGAATCAGCCCCAGCATTTT

d_gene: NA
abundance: few
len: 14
v_gene: TRBV7-9
j_gene: TRBJ1-3
CDR3aa: CASSPRGTGNTIYF
CDR3nt: TGTGCCAGCAGCCCCCGGGGTACTGGAAACACCATATATTTT

d_gene: NA
abundance: NA
len: 16
v_gene: TRBV18
j_gene: TRBJ2-7
CDR3aa: CASSPGPGVMGYEQYF
CDR3nt: TGTGCCAGCTCACCAGGTCCAGGGGTGATGGGTTACGAGCAGTACTTC

d_gene: TRBD2
abundance: once
len: 12
v_gene: TRBV7-6
j_gene: TRBJ2-7
CDR3aa: CASTSWGGEQYF
CDR3nt: TGTGCCAGCACTTCGTGGGGGGGGGAGCAGTACTTC

d_gene: TRBD2
abundance: NA
len: 17
v_gene: TRBV2
j_gene: TRBJ2-1
CDR3aa: CASSEGELAGGHNEQFF
CDR3nt: TGTGCCAGCAGTGAAGGGGAACTAGCGGGGGGCCACAATGAGCAGTTCTTC

d_gene: TRBD1
abundance: NA
len: 17
v_gene: TRBV4-1
j_gene: TRBJ1-6
CDR3aa: CASSQARLGTGYSPLHF
CDR3nt: TGCGCCAGCAGCCAAGCCCGACTCGGGACAGGGTATTCACCCCTCCACTTT

d_gene: TRBD2
abundance: NA
len: 12
v_gene: TRBV6-5
j_gene: TRBJ2-7
CDR3aa: CASSRGVLEQYF
CDR3nt: TGTGCCAGCAGTCGGGGGGTTCTCGAGCAGTACTTC

d_gene: TRBD1
abundance: NA
len: 18
v_gene: TRBV27
j_gene: TRBJ1-1
CDR3aa: CASSYVGQGLGMNTEAFF
CDR3nt: TGTGCCAGCAGTTATGTGGGACAGGGGTTGGGGATGAACACTGAAGCTTTCTTT

d_gene: NA
abundance: NA
len: 18
v_gene: TRBV11-2
j_gene: TRBJ2-2
CDR3aa: CASWPLQRAGGNTGELFF
CDR3nt: TGTGCCAGCTGGCCGCTTCAGCGGGCTGGGGGGAACACCGGGGAGCTGTTTTTT

d_gene: TRBD2
abundance: NA
len: 12
v_gene: TRBV29-1
j_gene: TRBJ2-7
CDR3aa: CSVAGGGYEQYF
CDR3nt: TGCAGCGTTGCGGGGGGGGGCTACGAGCAGTACTTC

d_gene: TRBD1
abundance: NA
len: 14
v_gene: TRBV18
j_gene: TRBJ1-2
CDR3aa: CASSLAGGDYGYTF
CDR3nt: TGTGCCAGCTCATTAGCAGGGGGCGACTATGGCTACACCTTC